A selection of T cell receptor beta chains follows, all from one sample in a study of blood T cell repertoires in COVID-19. TCRdb's table, derived via immunoSEQ multiplex PCR, lists solely in-frame clones and lacks some. The sample has about 100,000 clones, 79% seen once; the top ten hold over 15%. Sequenced sample: peripheral blood. These receptors were obtained from a woman aged 80 or over with active or convalescent COVID-19. Both conserved end residues are part of each CDR3. A D gene is named only where the DNA matches it firmly. Clone size appears in some rows only: once, few, many, or a class for an expanded clone.

CDR3,DNA,D,size,length,J,V
CASRGVGLAGANEQFF,TGCGCCAGCAGGGGGGTCGGACTAGCGGGCGCAAATGAGCAGTTCTTC,TRBD2,-,16,TRBJ2-1,TRBV5-1
CASSQDSHNEQFF,TGTGCCAGCAGTCAAGACAGCCACAATGAGCAGTTCTTC,-,-,13,TRBJ2-1,TRBV2
CASSTRQHYGYTF,TGTGCCAGTAGTACGCGACAGCACTATGGCTACACCTTC,-,-,13,TRBJ1-2,TRBV19
CASSPGLAGVYEQYF,TGCGCCAGCAGCCCGGGACTAGCGGGAGTTTACGAGCAGTACTTC,TRBD2,few,15,TRBJ2-7,TRBV5-1
CSAGKNYEQYF,TGCAGTGCCGGGAAGAACTACGAGCAGTACTTC,-,-,11,TRBJ2-7,TRBV20-1
CASSEVSSYNEQFF,TGTGCCAGCAGTGAGGTCAGCTCCTACAATGAGCAGTTCTTC,-,few,14,TRBJ2-1,TRBV27
CASSRDRRYQHF,TGTGCCAGCTCAAGAGACAGGAGATATCAGCATTTT,-,-,12,TRBJ1-5,TRBV18
CASSEGAGTTDTQYF,TGTGCCAGCAGTGAAGGGGCAGGAACTACAGATACGCAGTATTTT,-,once,15,TRBJ2-3,TRBV6-1
CASSLGSGTGIILNSPLHF,TGTGCCAGCAGTTTAGGGTCCGGGACAGGGATTATTCTTAATTCACCCCTCCACTTT,TRBD1,few,19,TRBJ1-6,TRBV28
CASSLGLPTGEAFF,TGTGCCAGCAGCTTGGGTCTCCCTACGGGTGAAGCTTTCTTT,-,-,14,TRBJ1-1,TRBV7-2
CASTVITGGANNEQFF,TGTGCCAGCACCGTTATCACAGGGGGCGCCAACAATGAGCAGTTCTTC,TRBD1,-,16,TRBJ2-1,TRBV7-9
CASSFRGQSPLHF,TGTGCCAGCAGTTTTAGGGGGCAATCACCCCTCCACTTT,TRBD1,-,13,TRBJ1-6,TRBV12-3/TRBV12-4
CASSEAGWDYEQYF,TGTGCCAGTAGTGAGGCGGGATGGGACTACGAGCAGTACTTC,-,-,14,TRBJ2-7,TRBV19
CASSAPGLAYNEQFF,TGTGCCAGCAGCGCCCCGGGACTAGCATACAATGAGCAGTTCTTC,TRBD2,-,15,TRBJ2-1,TRBV7-3
CASSLARAVSYEQYF,TGCGCCAGCAGCTTGGCCAGGGCAGTCTCCTACGAGCAGTACTTC,-,-,15,TRBJ2-7,TRBV5-1
CASSVVESGYNEQFF,TGTGCCAGCAGCGTAGTTGAGAGTGGCTACAATGAGCAGTTCTTC,-,-,15,TRBJ2-1,TRBV9
CASSSQDEQYF,TGTGCCAGCAGTTCCCAGGACGAGCAGTACTTC,-,-,11,TRBJ2-7,TRBV7-8
CASSNAQDNSPLHF,TGTGCCAGCAGCAACGCACAGGATAATTCACCCCTCCACTTT,-,few,14,TRBJ1-6,TRBV21-1
CAIRNSGRDNEQFF,TGTGCCATCAGGAATAGCGGGAGAGACAATGAGCAGTTCTTC,TRBD2,-,14,TRBJ2-1,TRBV10-3
CASSLWGQGSSSYNEQFF,TGTGCCAGCAGTTTATGGGGACAGGGGTCGAGCTCCTACAATGAGCAGTTCTTC,TRBD1,-,18,TRBJ2-1,TRBV28
CASSLQQGYEQYF,TGTGCCAGCAGTCTTCAACAGGGGTACGAGCAGTACTTC,TRBD1,medium-sized,13,TRBJ2-7,TRBV12-3/TRBV12-4
CASSVQGRLETQYF,TGTGCCAGCAGTGTGCAGGGGCGCCTTGAGACCCAGTACTTC,-,-,14,TRBJ2-5,TRBV2
CASSIGQLYNEQFF,TGTGCCAGCAGTATAGGACAGCTCTACAATGAGCAGTTCTTC,-,-,14,TRBJ2-1,TRBV27
CASRAGGGAGAYGYTF,TGTGCCAGCAGGGCGGGAGGAGGGGCTGGAGCCTATGGCTACACCTTC,-,-,16,TRBJ1-2,TRBV2
CASSLPLSGDGGDTQYF,TGTGCCAGCAGCCTCCCACTTAGCGGGGATGGGGGAGATACGCAGTATTTT,TRBD2,few,17,TRBJ2-3,TRBV13